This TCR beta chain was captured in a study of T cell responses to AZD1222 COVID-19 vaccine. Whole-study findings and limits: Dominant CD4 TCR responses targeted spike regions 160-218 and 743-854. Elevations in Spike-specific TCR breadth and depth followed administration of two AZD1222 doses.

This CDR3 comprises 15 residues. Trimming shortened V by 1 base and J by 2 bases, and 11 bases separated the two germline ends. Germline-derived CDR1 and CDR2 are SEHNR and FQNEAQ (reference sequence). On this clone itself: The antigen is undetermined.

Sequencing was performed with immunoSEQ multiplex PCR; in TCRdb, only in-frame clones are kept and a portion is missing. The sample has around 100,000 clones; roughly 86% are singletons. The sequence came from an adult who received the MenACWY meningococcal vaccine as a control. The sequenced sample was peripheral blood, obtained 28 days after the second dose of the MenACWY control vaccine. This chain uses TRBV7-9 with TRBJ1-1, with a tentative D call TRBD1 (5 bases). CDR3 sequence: CASSLVQGGNTEAFF. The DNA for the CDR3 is TGTGCCAGCAGCTTAGTTCAGGGAGGAAACACTGAAGCTTTCTTT. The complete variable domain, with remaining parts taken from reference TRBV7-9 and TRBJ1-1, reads DTGVSQNPRHKITKRGQNVTFRCDPISEHNRLYWYRQTLGQGPEFLTYFQNEAQLEKSRLLSDRFSAERPKGSFSTLEIQRTEQGDSAMYLCASSLVQGGNTEAFFGQGTRLTVV.